These T cell receptor beta chains were read from a single sample in a study of early T cells in non-severe SARS-CoV-2 infection. TCRdb passed the 5' RACE reads through MiXCR, listing each CDR3 protein once. The table includes about 66,000 distinct CDR3 sequences, less than 15% detected once. Material for sequencing was whole blood. The receptor set was obtained from an adult who was a healthcare worker with PCR-confirmed SARS-CoV-2 infection or an uninfected control (not recorded which). Each CDR3 is given with its conserved first and last residue. The order of the fields is CDR3 length, clone size, D gene, V gene, J gene, CDR3 protein, CDR3 DNA. D genes are given only for firm matches. Expanded clones get a size class; other rows say once, few or many, or leave the size out.

length: 9
size: NA
D: NA
V: TRBV2
J: TRBJ1-2
CDR3: CARSEGYTF
DNA: TGTGCCAGGTCGGAGGGCTACACCTTC

length: 11
size: few
D: TRBD2
V: TRBV20-1
J: TRBJ2-1
CDR3: CSAASGNEQFF
DNA: TGCAGTGCTGCTAGCGGGAATGAGCAGTTCTTC

length: 16
size: NA
D: TRBD2
V: TRBV7-9
J: TRBJ2-1
CDR3: CASSRQSGSTYNEQFF
DNA: TGTGCCAGCAGCCGACAGAGCGGGAGTACCTACAATGAGCAGTTCTTC

length: 16
size: few
D: TRBD2
V: TRBV10-2
J: TRBJ2-3
CDR3: CASSESSGSVTDTQYF
DNA: TGCGCCAGCAGTGAGTCAAGCGGGAGTGTGACAGATACGCAGTATTTT

length: 14
size: few
D: TRBD2
V: TRBV28
J: TRBJ2-1
CDR3: CASSLFAGGYEQFF
DNA: TGTGCCAGCAGTTTATTCGCGGGAGGGTATGAGCAGTTCTTC

length: 16
size: many
D: NA
V: TRBV27
J: TRBJ1-5
CDR3: CASSPLPGKVHQPQHF
DNA: TGTGCCAGCAGCCCCCTCCCAGGGAAGGTTCATCAGCCCCAGCATTTT

length: 14
size: few
D: NA
V: TRBV5-4
J: TRBJ1-1
CDR3: CASSLQGMNTEAFF
DNA: TGTGCCAGCAGCTTACAGGGCATGAACACTGAAGCTTTCTTT

length: 12
size: many
D: NA
V: TRBV29-1
J: TRBJ2-7
CDR3: CSAGQFSYEQYF
DNA: TGCAGCGCCGGACAGTTCTCCTACGAGCAGTACTTC

length: 14
size: large
D: NA
V: TRBV11-2
J: TRBJ2-5
CDR3: CASTQGLPQETQYF
DNA: TGTGCCAGCACCCAGGGGTTGCCCCAGGAGACCCAGTACTTC

length: 16
size: few
D: TRBD2
V: TRBV9
J: TRBJ2-1
CDR3: CASSSSPGTSGNEQFF
DNA: TGTGCCAGCAGCTCCTCTCCCGGGACTAGCGGCAATGAGCAGTTCTTC

length: 13
size: NA
D: NA
V: TRBV5-1
J: TRBJ1-2
CDR3: CASSSEGNYGYTF
DNA: TGCGCCAGCAGCTCTGAGGGGAACTATGGCTACACCTTC

length: 13
size: few
D: TRBD2
V: TRBV20-1
J: TRBJ2-5
CDR3: CSGSGLAVETQYF
DNA: TGCAGTGGATCGGGACTAGCAGTCGAGACCCAGTACTTC

length: 15
size: many
D: NA
V: TRBV7-2
J: TRBJ2-5
CDR3: CASSLVVRAQETQYF
DNA: TGTGCCAGCAGCTTAGTGGTGAGGGCACAAGAGACCCAGTACTTC

length: 15
size: NA
D: NA
V: TRBV4-1
J: TRBJ1-2
CDR3: CASSHGTAANYGYTF
DNA: TGCGCCAGCAGCCATGGGACCGCAGCTAACTATGGCTACACCTTC

length: 10
size: few
D: NA
V: TRBV3-1
J: TRBJ2-3
CDR3: CASSQDTQYF
DNA: TGTGCCAGCAGCCAAGATACGCAGTATTTT

length: 13
size: many
D: NA
V: TRBV10-3
J: TRBJ2-1
CDR3: CAISESKGNEQFF
DNA: TGTGCCATCAGTGAGTCCAAGGGGAATGAGCAGTTCTTC

length: 14
size: NA
D: TRBD2
V: TRBV28
J: TRBJ2-5
CDR3: CASSAGGPQLAQYF
DNA: TGTGCCAGCAGTGCGGGAGGCCCCCAGTTGGCCCAGTACTTC

length: 9
size: few
D: NA
V: TRBV29-1
J: TRBJ2-1
CDR3: CSVEEREFF
DNA: TGCAGCGTTGAAGAAAGGGAGTTCTTC

length: 13
size: NA
D: NA
V: TRBV29-1
J: TRBJ2-7
CDR3: CSARLTRGYEQYF
DNA: TGCAGCGCCCGACTCACTCGGGGCTACGAGCAGTACTTC

length: 14
size: many
D: NA
V: TRBV3-1
J: TRBJ1-2
CDR3: CASSPATGSYGYTF
DNA: TGTGCCAGCAGTCCCGCAACGGGGAGCTATGGCTACACCTTC